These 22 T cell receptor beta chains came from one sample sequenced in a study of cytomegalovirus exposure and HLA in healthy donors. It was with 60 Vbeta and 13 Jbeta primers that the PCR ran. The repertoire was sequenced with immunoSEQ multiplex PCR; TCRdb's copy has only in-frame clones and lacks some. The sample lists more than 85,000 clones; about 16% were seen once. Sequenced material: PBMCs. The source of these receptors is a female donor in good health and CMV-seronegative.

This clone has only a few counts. The CDR3 reads CASSYSKNIAGQPQHF. Written as DNA, the CDR3 is TGTGCCAGCAGTTATTCGAAGAATATAGCGGGACAGCCCCAGCATTTT. The chain carries TRBV6-5 and TRBJ1-5; D is uncertain. Germline lookup yields CDR1 MNHEY and CDR2 SVGAGI. The CDR3 runs 16 residues. Trimming stripped 3 bases from V and 7 bases from J, with 19 bases between.

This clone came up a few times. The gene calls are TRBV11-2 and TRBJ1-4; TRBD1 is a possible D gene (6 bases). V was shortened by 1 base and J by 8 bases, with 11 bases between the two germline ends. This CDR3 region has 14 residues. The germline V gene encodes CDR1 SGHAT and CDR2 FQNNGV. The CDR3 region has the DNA TGTGCCAGCAGCTTAGGCAGGGGTCGGGAAAAACTGTTTTTT. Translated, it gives CASSLGRGREKLFF.

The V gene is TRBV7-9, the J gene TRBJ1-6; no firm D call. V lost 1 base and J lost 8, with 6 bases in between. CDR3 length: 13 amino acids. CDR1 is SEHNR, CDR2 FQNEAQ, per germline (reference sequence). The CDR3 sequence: CASSLVGYSPLHF. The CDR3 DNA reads TGTGCCAGCAGCTTAGTCGGTTATTCACCCCTCCACTTT. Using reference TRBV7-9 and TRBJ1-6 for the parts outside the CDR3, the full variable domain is DTGVSQNPRHKITKRGQNVTFRCDPISEHNRLYWYRQTLGQGPEFLTYFQNEAQLEKSRLLSDRFSAERPKGSFSTLEIQRTEQGDSAMYLCASSLVGYSPLHFGNGTRLTVT.

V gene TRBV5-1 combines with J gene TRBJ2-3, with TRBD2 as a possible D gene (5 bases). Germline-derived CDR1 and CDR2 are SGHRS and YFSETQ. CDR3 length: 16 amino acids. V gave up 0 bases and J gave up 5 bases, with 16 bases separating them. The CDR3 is CASSLEGLPRGDTQYF. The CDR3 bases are TGCGCCAGCAGCTTGGAGGGTTTGCCTCGGGGAGATACGCAGTATTTT.

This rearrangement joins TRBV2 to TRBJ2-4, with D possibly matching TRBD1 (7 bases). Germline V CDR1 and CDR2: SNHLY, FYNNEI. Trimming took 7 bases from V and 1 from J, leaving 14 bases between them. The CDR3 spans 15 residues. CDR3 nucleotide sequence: TGTGCCAGCACAGAGGAGGGGGCGGCCAAAAACATTCAGTACTTC. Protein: CASTEEGAAKNIQYF.

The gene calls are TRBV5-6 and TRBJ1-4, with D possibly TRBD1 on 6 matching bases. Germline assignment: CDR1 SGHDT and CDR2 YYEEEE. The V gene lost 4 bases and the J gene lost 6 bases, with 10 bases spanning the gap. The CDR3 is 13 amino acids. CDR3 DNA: TGTGCCAGCAGCACAGGGTTTGATGAAAAACTGTTTTTT. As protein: CASSTGFDEKLFF.

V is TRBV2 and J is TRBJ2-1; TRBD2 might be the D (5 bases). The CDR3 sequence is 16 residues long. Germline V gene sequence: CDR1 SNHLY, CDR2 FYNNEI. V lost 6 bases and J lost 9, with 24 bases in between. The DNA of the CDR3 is TGTGCCAGCAGACCTTTAGCGTTCCAGAGCCGTGGTGAGCAGTTCTTC. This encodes CASRPLAFQSRGEQFF.

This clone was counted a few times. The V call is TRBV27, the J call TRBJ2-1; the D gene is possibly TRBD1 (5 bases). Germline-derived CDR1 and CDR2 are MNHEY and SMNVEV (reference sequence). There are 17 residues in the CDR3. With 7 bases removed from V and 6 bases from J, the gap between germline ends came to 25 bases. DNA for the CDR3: TGTGCCAGCACCCAATTTGGGGCTTCAGACCTCCCCAATGAGCAGTTCTTC. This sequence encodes CASTQFGASDLPNEQFF.

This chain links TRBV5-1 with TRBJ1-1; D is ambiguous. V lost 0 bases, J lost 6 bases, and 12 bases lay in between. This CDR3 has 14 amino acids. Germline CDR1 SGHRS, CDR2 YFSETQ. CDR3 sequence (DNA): TGCGCCAGCAGCTTGGAAGTTGTGCGGGCTGAAGCTTTCTTT. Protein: CASSLEVVRAEAFF.

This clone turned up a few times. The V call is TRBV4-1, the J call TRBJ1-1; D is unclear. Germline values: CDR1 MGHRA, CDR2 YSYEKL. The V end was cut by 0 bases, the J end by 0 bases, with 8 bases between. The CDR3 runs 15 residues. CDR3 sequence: CASSQDQALNTEAFF. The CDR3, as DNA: TGCGCCAGCAGCCAAGACCAGGCATTGAACACTGAAGCTTTCTTT.

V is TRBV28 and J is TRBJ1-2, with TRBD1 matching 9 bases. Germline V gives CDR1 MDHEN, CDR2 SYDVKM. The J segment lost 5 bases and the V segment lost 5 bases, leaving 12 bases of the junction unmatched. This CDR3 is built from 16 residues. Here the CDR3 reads CASSPTPGTGLYGYTF. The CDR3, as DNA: TGTGCCAGCAGTCCGACACCCGGGACAGGGTTATATGGCTACACCTTC.

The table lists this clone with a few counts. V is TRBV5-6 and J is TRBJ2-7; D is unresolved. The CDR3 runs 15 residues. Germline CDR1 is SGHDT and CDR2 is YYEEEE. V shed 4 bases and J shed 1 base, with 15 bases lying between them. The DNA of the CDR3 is TGTGCCAGCAGCCTGACGGGTGGTACTTCCTACGAGCAGTACTTC. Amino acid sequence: CASSLTGGTSYEQYF.

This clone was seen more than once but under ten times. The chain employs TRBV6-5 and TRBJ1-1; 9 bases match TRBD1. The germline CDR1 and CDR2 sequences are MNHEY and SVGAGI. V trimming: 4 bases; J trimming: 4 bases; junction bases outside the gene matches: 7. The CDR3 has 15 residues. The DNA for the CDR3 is TGTGCCAGCAGTTCTACACAGGGGGCGCGCACTGAAGCTTTCTTT. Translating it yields CASSSTQGARTEAFF.

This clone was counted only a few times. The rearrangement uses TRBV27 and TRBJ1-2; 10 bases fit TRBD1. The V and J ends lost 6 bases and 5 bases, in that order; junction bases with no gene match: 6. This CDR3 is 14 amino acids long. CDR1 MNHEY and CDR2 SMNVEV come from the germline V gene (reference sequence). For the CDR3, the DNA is TGTGCCAGCAGGCCACGGGGACAGGGGTATGGCTACACCTTC. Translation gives CASRPRGQGYGYTF.

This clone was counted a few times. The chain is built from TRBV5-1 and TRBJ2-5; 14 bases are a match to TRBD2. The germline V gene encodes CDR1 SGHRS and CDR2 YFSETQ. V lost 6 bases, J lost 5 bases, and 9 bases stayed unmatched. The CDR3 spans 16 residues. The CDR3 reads CASKPGLAGVGETQYF. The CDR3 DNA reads TGCGCCAGCAAGCCGGGACTAGCGGGAGTCGGGGAGACCCAGTACTTC.

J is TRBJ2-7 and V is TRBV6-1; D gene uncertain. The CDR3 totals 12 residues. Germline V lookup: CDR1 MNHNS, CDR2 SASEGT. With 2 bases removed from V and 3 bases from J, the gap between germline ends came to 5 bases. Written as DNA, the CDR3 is TGTGCCAGCAGTGAAATGCGCTACGAGCAGTACTTC. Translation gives CASSEMRYEQYF.

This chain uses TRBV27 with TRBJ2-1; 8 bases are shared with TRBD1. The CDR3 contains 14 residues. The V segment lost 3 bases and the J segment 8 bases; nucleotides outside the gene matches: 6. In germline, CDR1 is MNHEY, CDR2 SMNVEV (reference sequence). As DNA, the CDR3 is TGTGCCAGCAGTTTCGACAGGGGTAAATATGAGCAGTTCTTC. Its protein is CASSFDRGKYEQFF.

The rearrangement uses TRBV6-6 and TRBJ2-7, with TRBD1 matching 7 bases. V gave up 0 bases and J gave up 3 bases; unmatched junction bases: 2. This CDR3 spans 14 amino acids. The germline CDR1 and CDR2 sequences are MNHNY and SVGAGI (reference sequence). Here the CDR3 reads CASSYSRQGYEQYF. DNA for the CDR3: TGTGCCAGCAGTTACTCTAGACAGGGCTACGAGCAGTACTTC.

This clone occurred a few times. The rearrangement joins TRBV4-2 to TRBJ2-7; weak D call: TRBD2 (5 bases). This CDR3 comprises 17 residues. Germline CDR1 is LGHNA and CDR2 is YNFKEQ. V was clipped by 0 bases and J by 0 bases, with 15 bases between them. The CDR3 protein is CASSQDPSTHYSYEQYF. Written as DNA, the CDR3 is TGTGCCAGCAGCCAAGACCCTAGCACCCACTACTCCTACGAGCAGTACTTC.

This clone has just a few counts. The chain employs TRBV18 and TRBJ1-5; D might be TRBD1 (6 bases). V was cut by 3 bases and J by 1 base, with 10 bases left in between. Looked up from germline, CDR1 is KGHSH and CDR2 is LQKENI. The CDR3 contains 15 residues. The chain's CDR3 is CASSPTGQSNQPQHF. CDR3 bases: TGTGCCAGCTCACCCACGGGACAAAGCAATCAGCCCCAGCATTTT.

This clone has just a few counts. DNA for the CDR3: TGTGCCAGTAGTATCGGAGCGGGGGGACAAGAGACCCAGTACTTC. Its protein is CASSIGAGGQETQYF. The chain is built from TRBV19 and TRBJ2-5; 9 bases are a match to TRBD2. The CDR3 runs 15 residues. The J segment lost 2 bases and the V segment lost 3 bases, leaving 4 bases of the junction unmatched. CDR1 and CDR2 (germline): LNHDA, SQIVND (reference sequence).

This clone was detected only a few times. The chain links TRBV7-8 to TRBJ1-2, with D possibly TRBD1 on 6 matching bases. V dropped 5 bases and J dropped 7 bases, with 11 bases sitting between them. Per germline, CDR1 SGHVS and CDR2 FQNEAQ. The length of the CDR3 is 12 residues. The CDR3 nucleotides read TGTGCCAGCAGCCAAGGACAGTTTGGCTACACCTTC. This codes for CASSQGQFGYTF. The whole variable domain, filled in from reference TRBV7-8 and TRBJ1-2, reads GAGVSQSPRYKVAKRGQDVALRCDPISGHVSLFWYQQALGQGPEFLTYFQNEAQLDKSGLPSDRFFAERPEGSVSTLKIQRTQQEDSAVYLCASSQGQFGYTFGSGTRLTVV.